This T cell receptor beta chain was found in a study of OX40 agonist ivuxolimab in advanced cancers. Across the whole study: Past anti-PD-1, anti-PD-L1 or anti-CTLA-4 therapy was accepted, and 40% had received some.

Drawing of blood for sampling happened at baseline, at cycle 4 day 1, and at cycle 7 day 1. Concerning this clone itself: What it binds is not known.

Libraries were prepared by immunoSEQ multiplex PCR; TCRdb keeps only in-frame clonotypes and omits some of them. The sample holds about 79,000 clones, 65% to 85% seen once. The V and J ends lost 0 bases and 4 bases respectively, with 12 bases between them. Germline V gene data show CDR1 as MNHNY and CDR2 as SVGAGI (reference sequence). The CDR3 has 15 residues. Study-level results: Partial responders receiving 0.1-3.0 mg/kg showed among the lowest clonal expansion. By week 6 at 0.1 to 3.0 mg/kg, blood CD4+ and CD8+ T cells had expanded clonally.

The chain employs TRBV6-6 and TRBJ1-1; tentative D call: TRBD1 (6 bases). The TCR originated in an adult with an advanced solid tumor such as melanoma, head and neck, liver or kidney cancer. Source: CD4+ or CD8+ T cells sorted from blood, taken in a trial of the OX40 agonist ivuxolimab. DNA for the CDR3: TGTGCCAGCAGTTACTCGCCCGCCAGGGGCACTGAAGCTTTCTTT. Its translation: CASSYSPARGTEAFF.